Included here is one T cell receptor beta chain sequence, with context. Its specificity is not known. This record comes from a study of T cell repertoires in cytomegalovirus infection. This CDR3 is built from 15 residues. The ends lost 5 bases at V and 6 bases at J; junction bases unmatched: 9. MiXCR was run by TCRdb on the reads, yielding one entry per CDR3 protein. The sample lists just under 500,000 distinct CDR3 sequences, roughly 34% occurring once. This TCR was recovered from a human donor in good health (CMV status not recorded). Some clones in this sample may be carry-over from other donors' samples. V gene TRBV12-3 or TRBV12-4 combines with J gene TRBJ2-1; 8 nucleotides align to TRBD2. Sequenced material: cultured PBMCs, taken from culture after CMV antigen stimulation. Here the CDR3 reads CASSQAGVGFNEQFF. The DNA for the CDR3 is TGTGCCAGCAGTCAAGCGGGAGTGGGCTTCAATGAGCAGTTCTTC.